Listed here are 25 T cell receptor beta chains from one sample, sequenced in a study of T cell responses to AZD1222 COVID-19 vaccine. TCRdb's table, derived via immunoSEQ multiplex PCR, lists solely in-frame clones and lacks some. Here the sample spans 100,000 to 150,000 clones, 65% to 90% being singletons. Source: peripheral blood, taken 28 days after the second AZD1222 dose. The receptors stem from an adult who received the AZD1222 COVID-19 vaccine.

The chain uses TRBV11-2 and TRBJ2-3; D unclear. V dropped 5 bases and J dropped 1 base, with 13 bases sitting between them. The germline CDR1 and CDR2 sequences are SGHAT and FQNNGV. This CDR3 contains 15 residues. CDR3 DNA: TGTGCCAGCAGCCGGCAGACCCCCGGCACAGATACGCAGTATTTT. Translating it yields CASSRQTPGTDTQYF.

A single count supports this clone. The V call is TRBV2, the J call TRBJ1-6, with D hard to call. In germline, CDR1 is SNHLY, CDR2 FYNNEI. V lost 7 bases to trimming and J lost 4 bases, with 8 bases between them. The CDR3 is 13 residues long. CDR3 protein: CASITGYNSPLHF. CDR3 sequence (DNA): TGTGCCAGCATCACGGGGTATAATTCACCCCTCCACTTT. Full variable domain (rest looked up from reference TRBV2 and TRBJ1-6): EPEVTQTPSHQVTQMGQEVILRCVPISNHLYFYWYRQILGQKVEFLVSFYNNEISEKSEIFDDQFSVERPDGSNFTLKIRSTKLEDSAMYFCASITGYNSPLHFGNGTRLTVT.

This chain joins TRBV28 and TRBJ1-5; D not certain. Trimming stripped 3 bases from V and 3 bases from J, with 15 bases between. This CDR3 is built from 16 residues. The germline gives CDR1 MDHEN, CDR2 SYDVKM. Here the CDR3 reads CASSLVQGPNNQPQHF. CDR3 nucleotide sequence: TGTGCCAGCAGTTTGGTACAAGGACCGAACAATCAGCCCCAGCATTTT.

In DNA, the CDR3 is TGCGCCAGCAGCCAAGATCTAGCCGGGGCTTCAGATACGCAGTATTTT. Encoded protein: CASSQDLAGASDTQYF. The chain has TRBV4-3 and TRBJ2-3, with D possibly being TRBD1 or TRBD2 (5 bases each). The ends were cut back, 0 bases at V and 4 bases at J, with 14 bases in the middle. CDR3 size: 16 residues. CDR1 LGHNA and CDR2 YSLEER come from the germline V gene.

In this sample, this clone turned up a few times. CDR3 residues: CASSQGPGQGNQPQHF. CDR3 bases: TGCGCCAGCAGCCAAGGACCGGGACAGGGGAATCAGCCCCAGCATTTT. The chain uses TRBV4-1 and TRBJ1-5; 10 bases map to TRBD1. V was pared by 1 base and J by 4 bases, with 4 bases of the junction left unmatched. From germline, CDR1 is MGHRA and CDR2 YSYEKL. This CDR3 region has 16 residues.

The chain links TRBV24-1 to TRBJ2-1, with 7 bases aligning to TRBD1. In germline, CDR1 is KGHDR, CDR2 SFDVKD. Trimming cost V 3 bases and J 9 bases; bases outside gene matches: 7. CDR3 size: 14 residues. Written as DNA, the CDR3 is TGTGCCACCAGTGATCAGACAGGGTCGGTTGAGCAGTTCTTC. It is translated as CATSDQTGSVEQFF.

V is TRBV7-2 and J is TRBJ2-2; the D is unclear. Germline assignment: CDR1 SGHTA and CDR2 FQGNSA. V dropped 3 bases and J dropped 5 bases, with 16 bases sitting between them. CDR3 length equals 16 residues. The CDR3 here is CASSLTPFSGTGELFF. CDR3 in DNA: TGTGCCAGCAGCTTGACCCCCTTTAGTGGGACCGGGGAGCTGTTTTTT.

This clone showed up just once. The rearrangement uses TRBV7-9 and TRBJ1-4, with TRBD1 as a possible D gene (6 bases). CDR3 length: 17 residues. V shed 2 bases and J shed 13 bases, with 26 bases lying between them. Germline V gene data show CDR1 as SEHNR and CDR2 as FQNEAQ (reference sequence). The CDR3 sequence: CASSLLGGGRSVPTLFF. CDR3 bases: TGTGCCAGCAGCTTACTCGGGGGGGGCAGGTCTGTGCCCACACTGTTTTTT.

The CDR3 protein is CAWSNREKLFF. The CDR3 DNA reads TGTGCCTGGAGTAATCGCGAAAAACTGTTTTTT. The J gene is TRBJ1-4, the V gene TRBV30; D call uncertain. CDR3 length: 11 amino acids. CDR1 and CDR2 (germline): GTSNPN, SVGIG (reference sequence). V was pared by 2 bases and J by 8 bases, with 6 bases between.

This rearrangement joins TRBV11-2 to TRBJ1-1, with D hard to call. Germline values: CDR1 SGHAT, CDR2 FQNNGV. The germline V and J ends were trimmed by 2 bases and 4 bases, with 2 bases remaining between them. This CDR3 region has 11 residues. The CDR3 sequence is CASSLFTEAFF. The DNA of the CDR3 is TGTGCCAGCAGCTTATTCACTGAAGCTTTCTTT. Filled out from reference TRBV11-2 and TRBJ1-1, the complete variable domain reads EAGVAQSPRYKIIEKRQSVAFWCNPISGHATLYWYQQILGQGPKLLIQFQNNGVVDDSQLPKDRFSAERLKGVDSTLKIQPAKLEDSAVYLCASSLFTEAFFGQGTRLTVV.

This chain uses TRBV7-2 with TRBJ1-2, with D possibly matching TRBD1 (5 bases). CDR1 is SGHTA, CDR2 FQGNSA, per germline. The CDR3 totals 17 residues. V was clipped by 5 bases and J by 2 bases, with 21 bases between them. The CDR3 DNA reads TGTGCCAGCAGCCCACAAGGGGCGAGTTTCCCAAACTATGGCTACACCTTC. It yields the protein CASSPQGASFPNYGYTF.

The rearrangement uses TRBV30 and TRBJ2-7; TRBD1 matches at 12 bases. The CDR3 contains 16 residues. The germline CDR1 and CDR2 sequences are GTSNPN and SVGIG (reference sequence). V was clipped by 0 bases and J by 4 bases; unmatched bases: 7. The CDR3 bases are TGTGCCTGGAGTGTACTACCGGGACAGGGGGCTTACGAGCAGTACTTC. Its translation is CAWSVLPGQGAYEQYF. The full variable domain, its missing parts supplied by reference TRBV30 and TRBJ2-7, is SQTIHQWPATLVQPVGSPLSLECTVEGTSNPNLYWYRQAAGRGLQLLFYSVGIGQISSEVPQNLSASRPQDRQFILSSKKLLLSDSGFYLCAWSVLPGQGAYEQYFGPGTRLTVT.

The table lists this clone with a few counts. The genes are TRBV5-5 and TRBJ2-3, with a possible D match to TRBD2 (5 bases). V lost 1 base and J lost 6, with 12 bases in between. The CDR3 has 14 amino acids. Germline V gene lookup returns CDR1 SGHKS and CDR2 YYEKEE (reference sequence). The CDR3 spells CASSLPPTGDTQYF. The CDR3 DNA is TGTGCCAGCAGCTTGCCACCTACGGGGGATACGCAGTATTTT.

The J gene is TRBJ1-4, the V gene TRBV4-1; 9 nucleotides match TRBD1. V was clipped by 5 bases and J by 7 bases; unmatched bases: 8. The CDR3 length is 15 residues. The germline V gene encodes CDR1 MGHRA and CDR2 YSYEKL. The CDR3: CASSVGDRATEKLFF. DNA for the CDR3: TGCGCCAGCAGCGTGGGGGACAGGGCTACTGAAAAACTGTTTTTT.

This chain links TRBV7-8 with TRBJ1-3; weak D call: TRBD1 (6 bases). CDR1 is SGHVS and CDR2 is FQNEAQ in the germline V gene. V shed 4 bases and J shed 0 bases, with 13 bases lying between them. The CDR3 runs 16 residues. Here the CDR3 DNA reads TGTGCCAGCAGCTCGTACAGGGTCTACTCTGGAAACACCATATATTTT. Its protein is CASSSYRVYSGNTIYF.

CDR3 in DNA: TGTGCCAGCAGCCCGGGGGTCGAAGCTTTCTTT. Translating gives CASSPGVEAFF. V gene TRBV7-6 combines with J gene TRBJ1-1; possibly TRBD1 for D (5 bases). Trimming stripped 5 bases from V and 8 bases from J, with 9 bases between. CDR1 is SGHVS, CDR2 FNYEAQ, per germline. This CDR3 is built from 11 residues. The whole variable domain, remainder taken from reference TRBV7-6 and TRBJ1-1, is GAGVSQSPRYKVTKRGQDVALRCDPISGHVSLYWYRQALGQGPEFLTYFNYEAQQDKSGLPNDRFSAERPEGSISTLTIQRTEQRDSAMYRCASSPGVEAFFGQGTRLTVV.

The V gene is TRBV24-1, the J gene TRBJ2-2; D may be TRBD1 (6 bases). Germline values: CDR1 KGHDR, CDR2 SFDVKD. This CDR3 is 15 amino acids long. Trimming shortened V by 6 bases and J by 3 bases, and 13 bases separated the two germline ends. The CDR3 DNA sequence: TGTGCCACCAGTTTCCCTTCAGGGGACACCGGGGAGCTGTTTTTT. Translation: CATSFPSGDTGELFF.

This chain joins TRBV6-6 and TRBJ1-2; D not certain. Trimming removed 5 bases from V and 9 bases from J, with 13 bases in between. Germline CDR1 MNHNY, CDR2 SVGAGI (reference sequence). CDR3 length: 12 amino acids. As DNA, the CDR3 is TGTGCCAGCAGTGCCCCGGTCGCAAGCTACACCTTC. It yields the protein CASSAPVASYTF.

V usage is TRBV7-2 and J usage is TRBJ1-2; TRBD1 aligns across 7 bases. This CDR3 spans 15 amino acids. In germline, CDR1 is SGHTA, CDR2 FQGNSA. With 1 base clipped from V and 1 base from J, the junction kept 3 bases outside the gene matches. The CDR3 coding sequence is TGTGCCAGCAGCTTAGGGGCAGGGGGTAACTATGGCTACACCTTC. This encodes CASSLGAGGNYGYTF.

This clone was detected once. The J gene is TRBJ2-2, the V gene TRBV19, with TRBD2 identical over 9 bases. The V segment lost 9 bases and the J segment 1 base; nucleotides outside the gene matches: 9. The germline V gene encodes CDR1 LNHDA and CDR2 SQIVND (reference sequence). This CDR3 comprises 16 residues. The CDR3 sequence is CASRGASGVNTGELFF. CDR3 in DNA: TGTGCCAGCCGAGGGGCTAGCGGGGTGAACACCGGGGAGCTGTTTTTT. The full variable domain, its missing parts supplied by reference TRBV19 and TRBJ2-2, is DGGITQSPKYLFRKEGQNVTLSCEQNLNHDAMYWYRQDPGQGLRLIYYSQIVNDFQKGDIAEGYSVSREKKESFPLTVTSAQKNPTAFYLCASRGASGVNTGELFFGEGSRLTVL.

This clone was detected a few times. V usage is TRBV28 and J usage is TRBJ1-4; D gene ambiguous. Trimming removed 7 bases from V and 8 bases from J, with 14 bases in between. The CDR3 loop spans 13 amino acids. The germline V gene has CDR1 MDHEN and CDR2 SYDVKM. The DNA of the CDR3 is TGTGCCAGCATGTCGAACAGAGACGAAAAACTGTTTTTT. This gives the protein CASMSNRDEKLFF.

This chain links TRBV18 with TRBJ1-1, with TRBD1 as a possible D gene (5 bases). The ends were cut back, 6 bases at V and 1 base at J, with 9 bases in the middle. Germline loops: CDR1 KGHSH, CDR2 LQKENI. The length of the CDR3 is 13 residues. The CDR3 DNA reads TGTGCCAGCTCTCGACAGCAGAACACTGAAGCTTTCTTT. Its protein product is CASSRQQNTEAFF.

The CDR3, as DNA: TGCAGTGCTAGTATAGCGAACTATGGCTACACCTTC. Protein: CSASIANYGYTF. The rearrangement links TRBV20-1 to TRBJ1-2, with D hard to call. This CDR3 has 12 amino acids. Trimming cost V 3 bases and J 2 bases, with 7 bases left between them. The germline V gene has CDR1 DFQATT and CDR2 SNEGSKA (reference sequence).

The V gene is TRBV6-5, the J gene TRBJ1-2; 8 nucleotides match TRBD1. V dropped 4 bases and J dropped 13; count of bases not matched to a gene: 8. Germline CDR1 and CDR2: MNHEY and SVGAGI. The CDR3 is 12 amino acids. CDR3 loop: CASSSGQGSCTF. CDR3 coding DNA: TGTGCCAGCAGTTCCGGACAGGGAAGCTGCACCTTC.

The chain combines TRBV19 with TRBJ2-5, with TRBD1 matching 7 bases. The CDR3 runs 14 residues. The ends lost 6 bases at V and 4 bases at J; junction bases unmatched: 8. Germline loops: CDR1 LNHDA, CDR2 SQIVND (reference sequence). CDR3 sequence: CASRSLGGRETQYF. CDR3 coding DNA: TGTGCCAGTAGATCGCTAGGGGGCAGAGAGACCCAGTACTTC.